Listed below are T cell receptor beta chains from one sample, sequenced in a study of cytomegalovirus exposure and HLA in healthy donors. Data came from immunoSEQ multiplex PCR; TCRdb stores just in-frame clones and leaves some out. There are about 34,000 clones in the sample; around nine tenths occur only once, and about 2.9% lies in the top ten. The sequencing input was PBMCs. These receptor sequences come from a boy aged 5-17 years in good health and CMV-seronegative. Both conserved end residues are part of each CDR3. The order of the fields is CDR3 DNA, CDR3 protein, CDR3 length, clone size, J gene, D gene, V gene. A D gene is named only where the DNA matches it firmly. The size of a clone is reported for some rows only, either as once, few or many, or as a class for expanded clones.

DNA: TGTGCCAGCAGCTTAGGGGTAGCGGGGCTCGGCAATGAGCAGTTCTTC
CDR3: CASSLGVAGLGNEQFF
length: 16
size: -
J: TRBJ2-1
D: TRBD2
V: TRBV11-2

DNA: TGTGCCAGCAGGGGACAGGGTGTCTATGGCTACACCTTC
CDR3: CASRGQGVYGYTF
length: 13
size: -
J: TRBJ1-2
D: TRBD1
V: TRBV2

DNA: TGTGCCAGCAGCTTAACGGGCCAGCGGGAAGAGACCCAGTACTTC
CDR3: CASSLTGQREETQYF
length: 15
size: -
J: TRBJ2-5
D: -
V: TRBV7-3

DNA: TGCGCCAGCAGCCAAGCCGGGATCGGAAAACTGTTTTTT
CDR3: CASSQAGIGKLFF
length: 13
size: few
J: TRBJ1-4
D: -
V: TRBV4-1

DNA: TGTGCCAGCAGCCTAACAGTCGACTATGGCTACACCTTC
CDR3: CASSLTVDYGYTF
length: 13
size: -
J: TRBJ1-2
D: -
V: TRBV7-8

DNA: TGTGCCAGCAGCTCCCCCGGACAGGGGTACGAGCAGTACTTC
CDR3: CASSSPGQGYEQYF
length: 14
size: -
J: TRBJ2-7
D: TRBD1
V: TRBV9

DNA: TGTGCCAGCAGTTCCCAGGGGCCGGGCGAGCAGTACTTC
CDR3: CASSSQGPGEQYF
length: 13
size: -
J: TRBJ2-7
D: -
V: TRBV6-5

DNA: TGTGCCAGCGGGGACGGGGGACGGGGTGAGCAGTACTTC
CDR3: CASGDGGRGEQYF
length: 13
size: -
J: TRBJ2-7
D: -
V: TRBV2

DNA: TGTGCCAGCAGCTCCGCGTCGGGGTTCGAGCAGTACTTC
CDR3: CASSSASGFEQYF
length: 13
size: -
J: TRBJ2-7
D: -
V: TRBV6-5

DNA: TGTGCCACCGCCCCGGGACTCGACACAGATACGCAGTATTTT
CDR3: CATAPGLDTDTQYF
length: 14
size: -
J: TRBJ2-3
D: -
V: TRBV6-4

DNA: TGTGCCACCAGCAGCCAGGGGCAGGGGCAACCCTACGAGCAGTACTTC
CDR3: CATSSQGQGQPYEQYF
length: 16
size: -
J: TRBJ2-7
D: -
V: TRBV15

DNA: TGTGCCAGCAGTGTATCAGGACTAGAACGCGAGCAGTACTTC
CDR3: CASSVSGLEREQYF
length: 14
size: -
J: TRBJ2-7
D: TRBD2
V: TRBV28

DNA: TGCGCCAGCAGCCAGGATACGTCAACAGCGGACCAGCCCCAGCATTTT
CDR3: CASSQDTSTADQPQHF
length: 16
size: few
J: TRBJ1-5
D: -
V: TRBV4-1

DNA: TGCGCCAGCAGTCACACAGGGGGCCAGTATTCACCCCTCCACTTT
CDR3: CASSHTGGQYSPLHF
length: 15
size: -
J: TRBJ1-6
D: TRBD1
V: TRBV23-1

DNA: TGTGCCAGCAGTCGACAGAGCAATCAGCCCCAGCATTTT
CDR3: CASSRQSNQPQHF
length: 13
size: -
J: TRBJ1-5
D: -
V: TRBV6-5

DNA: TGTGCCAGTAGTATAACGGCAGGGGCCAATCAGCCCCAGCATTTT
CDR3: CASSITAGANQPQHF
length: 15
size: once
J: TRBJ1-5
D: -
V: TRBV19

DNA: TGCGCCAGCAGCCAAGATTCTAGCGGGGGGTGGGATACGCAGTATTTT
CDR3: CASSQDSSGGWDTQYF
length: 16
size: -
J: TRBJ2-3
D: TRBD2
V: TRBV4-1

DNA: TGTGCCAGCCTACGAATACCCTACGAGCAGTACTTC
CDR3: CASLRIPYEQYF
length: 12
size: -
J: TRBJ2-7
D: -
V: TRBV28

DNA: TGTGCCAGCAGCTTGGGACAGGGGCCTGGGGATGAGCAGTTCTTC
CDR3: CASSLGQGPGDEQFF
length: 15
size: -
J: TRBJ2-1
D: TRBD1
V: TRBV5-4

DNA: TGTGCCAGCAGCCAAGATACAGGTAGCAATCAGCCCCAGCATTTT
CDR3: CASSQDTGSNQPQHF
length: 15
size: -
J: TRBJ1-5
D: -
V: TRBV4-2

DNA: TGCAGTGCTAGATTATACGAGCAGTACTTC
CDR3: CSARLYEQYF
length: 10
size: -
J: TRBJ2-7
D: -
V: TRBV20-1

DNA: TGTGCCAGCAGCCAAGAATTCAGTTGGCAGGGCGAATACTACGAGCAGTACTTC
CDR3: CASSQEFSWQGEYYEQYF
length: 18
size: -
J: TRBJ2-7
D: -
V: TRBV14

DNA: TGTGCCAGCAGTTTACTAGGGGACAGGGGGCATCAGAATAATTCACCCCTCCACTTT
CDR3: CASSLLGDRGHQNNSPLHF
length: 19
size: -
J: TRBJ1-6
D: TRBD1
V: TRBV28

DNA: TGTGCCAGCAGCTTAGATCGGGGACAGGGGTTTTATGAGCAGTTCTTC
CDR3: CASSLDRGQGFYEQFF
length: 16
size: -
J: TRBJ2-1
D: TRBD1
V: TRBV11-2

DNA: TGTGCCAGTAGTATCCTAGCGGGGGCGGGGAATACGCAGTATTTT
CDR3: CASSILAGAGNTQYF
length: 15
size: -
J: TRBJ2-3
D: TRBD2
V: TRBV19

DNA: TGCGCCAGCAAGGATCTAGCGGGGGGGCGGGAGACCCAGTACTTC
CDR3: CASKDLAGGRETQYF
length: 15
size: few
J: TRBJ2-5
D: TRBD2
V: TRBV4-1

DNA: TGCGCCACCGGGACAGGGTACGGAAACACCATATATTTT
CDR3: CATGTGYGNTIYF
length: 13
size: -
J: TRBJ1-3
D: TRBD1
V: TRBV4-1

DNA: TGTGCCAGCAGTGCCAGGGTTGGGTATGGCTACACCTTC
CDR3: CASSARVGYGYTF
length: 13
size: -
J: TRBJ1-2
D: -
V: TRBV21-1

DNA: TGTGCCAGCAGCCCAGGGACAGGGGGGAATCAGCCCCAGCATTTT
CDR3: CASSPGTGGNQPQHF
length: 15
size: -
J: TRBJ1-5
D: TRBD1
V: TRBV28

DNA: TGTGCCAGCAGCGTAGGGTCCAGCGGGGGGGCCGGTGAGCAGTTCTTC
CDR3: CASSVGSSGGAGEQFF
length: 16
size: -
J: TRBJ2-1
D: TRBD2
V: TRBV9

DNA: TGTGCCAGTAGTATAAGTCAGGTCCCGTACCAAGAGACCCAGTACTTC
CDR3: CASSISQVPYQETQYF
length: 16
size: -
J: TRBJ2-5
D: -
V: TRBV19

DNA: TGTGCCAGCTCACGGGACAGGGGGACGGGGAGCAATCAGCCCCAGCATTTT
CDR3: CASSRDRGTGSNQPQHF
length: 17
size: -
J: TRBJ1-5
D: TRBD1
V: TRBV18

DNA: TGTGCCAGCAGCTTGGTGGAGGGAGCGGGAAACACCATATATTTT
CDR3: CASSLVEGAGNTIYF
length: 15
size: once
J: TRBJ1-3
D: -
V: TRBV5-4

DNA: TGTGCCGGTAGCCTTGATCGATTCTATGGCTACACCTTC
CDR3: CAGSLDRFYGYTF
length: 13
size: -
J: TRBJ1-2
D: -
V: TRBV6-1

DNA: TGCGCCAGCAGTCATACGGGATATGGCTTC
CDR3: CASSHTGYGF
length: 10
size: once
J: TRBJ1-2
D: -
V: TRBV23-1

DNA: TGTGCCAGCTCACGCCGGGACAGGGTTTACGAGCAGTACTTC
CDR3: CASSRRDRVYEQYF
length: 14
size: once
J: TRBJ2-7
D: TRBD1
V: TRBV18

DNA: TGTGCCAGCAGCGTCCGGCGGGACAGCTATGGCTACACCTTC
CDR3: CASSVRRDSYGYTF
length: 14
size: few
J: TRBJ1-2
D: TRBD1
V: TRBV7-9

DNA: TGTGCCAGCAGTGCTTCAGGCGCCCTCATAACCTACGAGCAGTACTTC
CDR3: CASSASGALITYEQYF
length: 16
size: once
J: TRBJ2-7
D: -
V: TRBV27

DNA: TGTGCCAGCAGCGACGACAGGAGCTCTGGAAACACCATATATTTT
CDR3: CASSDDRSSGNTIYF
length: 15
size: -
J: TRBJ1-3
D: -
V: TRBV2

DNA: TGCGCCAGCGCGAGGGAGACAGGGGGAGGCTACACCTTC
CDR3: CASARETGGGYTF
length: 13
size: -
J: TRBJ1-2
D: TRBD1
V: TRBV10-2

DNA: TGTGCTAGTGGTTTTGCGGTACAGGGTGGAGTGGATGGCTACACCTTC
CDR3: CASGFAVQGGVDGYTF
length: 16
size: -
J: TRBJ1-2
D: -
V: TRBV12-5

DNA: TGCGCCAGCAGCCAAGATCAGGGAAGGGCTCCCTCAGATACGCAGTATTTT
CDR3: CASSQDQGRAPSDTQYF
length: 17
size: -
J: TRBJ2-3
D: -
V: TRBV4-1

DNA: TGTGCCAGCAGTTACTCGACTGGGACTAGCGAGCAGTACTTC
CDR3: CASSYSTGTSEQYF
length: 14
size: few
J: TRBJ2-7
D: TRBD2
V: TRBV6-5

DNA: TGTGCCAGCAGCCGAGCGGGGGCCGTTGGCTACGAGCAGTACTTC
CDR3: CASSRAGAVGYEQYF
length: 15
size: -
J: TRBJ2-7
D: TRBD2
V: TRBV27

DNA: TGTGCCAGCAGCTTAGAGGGACAGGGGTTTCGCGAGCAGTACTTC
CDR3: CASSLEGQGFREQYF
length: 15
size: -
J: TRBJ2-7
D: TRBD1
V: TRBV7-9

DNA: TGTGCCAGCAGTTTCCTCACAGGGGAGAGCAATCAGCCCCAGCATTTT
CDR3: CASSFLTGESNQPQHF
length: 16
size: -
J: TRBJ1-5
D: TRBD1
V: TRBV6-5

DNA: TGTGCCAGCAGCCCCGGACTAGCATCCTACGAGCAGTACTTC
CDR3: CASSPGLASYEQYF
length: 14
size: -
J: TRBJ2-7
D: TRBD2
V: TRBV5-4

DNA: TGTGCCAGCAGTCCCCGGACAGGGGGAGGAGGTAGCAATCAGCCCCAGCATTTT
CDR3: CASSPRTGGGGSNQPQHF
length: 18
size: -
J: TRBJ1-5
D: TRBD1
V: TRBV28

DNA: TGTGCCAGCAGCTCCTACCCCCGACAGGGCAGCTCCTACGAGCAGTACTTC
CDR3: CASSSYPRQGSSYEQYF
length: 17
size: -
J: TRBJ2-7
D: TRBD1
V: TRBV11-2

DNA: TGCGCCAGCAGGGGCGCCGCCCAAGAGACCCAGTACTTC
CDR3: CASRGAAQETQYF
length: 13
size: -
J: TRBJ2-5
D: -
V: TRBV5-1

DNA: TGTGCCAGCAGGGGGACAGGAGGAAACTACGAGCAGTACTTC
CDR3: CASRGTGGNYEQYF
length: 14
size: few
J: TRBJ2-7
D: TRBD1
V: TRBV6-6

DNA: TGTGCCAGCAGTGAAGGGGTTTGGTCCTCGACGCGGGGCTACACCTTC
CDR3: CASSEGVWSSTRGYTF
length: 16
size: once
J: TRBJ1-2
D: -
V: TRBV6-1

DNA: TGTGCCAGCAGACCTCTGGCGGGGACTTACAATGAGCAGTTCTTC
CDR3: CASRPLAGTYNEQFF
length: 15
size: -
J: TRBJ2-1
D: -
V: TRBV5-4

DNA: TGTGCCATCAGCGACACAGGACACTATGGCTACACCTTC
CDR3: CAISDTGHYGYTF
length: 13
size: -
J: TRBJ1-2
D: -
V: TRBV10-3

DNA: TGCGCCAGCAGCTTGAGTGGGGGCCAGTACTACGAGCAGTACTTC
CDR3: CASSLSGGQYYEQYF
length: 15
size: once
J: TRBJ2-7
D: -
V: TRBV5-1

DNA: TGTGCCAGCAGCTTAGTTTTTAGCTTACGAGAGACCCAGTACTTC
CDR3: CASSLVFSLRETQYF
length: 15
size: -
J: TRBJ2-5
D: -
V: TRBV7-8